This TCR beta chain was found in a study of T-cell reconstitution after alpha-beta-depleted transplantation in children. Findings and limits, study-wide: Some patients showed high day-60 TCRbeta diversity, which derived from surviving recipient T cells and thymic progenitors. Newly generated T cells supplied most T-cell counts and diversity one year post-transplant.

CDR1 SGHTA and CDR2 FQGNSA come from the germline V gene. V was clipped by 5 bases and J by 0 bases, with 7 bases between them. The CDR3 runs 13 residues. Preparation of the TCRbeta library used unique molecular identifiers. Using its own MiXCR run on the PCR reads, TCRdb lists one record per CDR3 protein. The sample has about 440,000 distinct CDR3 sequences; about 45% are singletons. Of note for this clonotype: Its cognate antigen is unknown.

This clonotype was obtained from a girl aged 2 to 10 with aplastic anemia, due to receive a stem cell transplant. This sample comprised PBMCs, obtained before TCRalphabeta/CD19-depleted stem cell transplant. The genes are TRBV7-2 and TRBJ1-1; D unclear. The CDR3 DNA is TGTGCCAGCAGCCAGCCAGTGAACACTGAAGCTTTCTTT. Its protein product is CASSQPVNTEAFF.